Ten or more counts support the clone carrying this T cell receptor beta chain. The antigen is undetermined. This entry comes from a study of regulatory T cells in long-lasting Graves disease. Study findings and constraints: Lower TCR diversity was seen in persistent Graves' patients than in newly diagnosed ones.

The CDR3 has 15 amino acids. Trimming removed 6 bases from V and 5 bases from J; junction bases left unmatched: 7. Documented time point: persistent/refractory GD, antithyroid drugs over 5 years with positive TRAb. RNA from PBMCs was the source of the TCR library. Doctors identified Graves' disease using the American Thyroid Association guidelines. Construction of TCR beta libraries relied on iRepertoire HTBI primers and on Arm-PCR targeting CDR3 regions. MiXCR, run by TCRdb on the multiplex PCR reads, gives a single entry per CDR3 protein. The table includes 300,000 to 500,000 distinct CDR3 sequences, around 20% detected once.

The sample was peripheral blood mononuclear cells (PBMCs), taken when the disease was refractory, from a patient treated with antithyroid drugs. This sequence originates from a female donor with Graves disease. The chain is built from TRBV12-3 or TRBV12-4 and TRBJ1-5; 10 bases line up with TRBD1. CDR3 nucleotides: TGTGCCAGCAGGAAGGGACAGGGGTACGATCAGCCCCAGCATTTT. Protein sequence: CASRKGQGYDQPQHF.